This record covers a single T cell receptor (beta chain). This receptor's antigen is unknown. Nothing much larger sits one base from this clone, and base qualities are not available. A distance of 11 bases separates the germline ends of V and J, which lose 5 bases and 0 bases respectively. According to the germline V gene, CDR1 reads MNHEY and CDR2 reads SVGAGI. Including the terminal cysteine and phenylalanine, the CDR3 comprises 14 residues. Only CDR3 DNA remains: 42 bases, in frame from the first base. TCRbeta CDR3 regions were amplified from genomic DNA by means of the immunoSEQ Assay, a bias-controlled multiplex PCR. On the authors' methods: The number of nucleated cells in each sample was estimated by amplification of reference gene primers within the assay. Sequence reads were collapsed and filtered to measure the absolute abundance of every unique TCRbeta CDR3 rearrangement. Productive Simpson clonality was computed per sample as the square root of Simpson's diversity index over productive rearrangements. TCRdb mirrors the immuneACCESS table, restricted to in-frame sequences. Some clones are absent from its copies; in checked studies, under half trace to an unresolved V gene, and the reason for the others is unknown. V, J and clone size are those of that table, while D and trimming were read from the DNA. The sample records around 160,000 clones, 84% of which are singletons. Almost 6% of the sample rests with the top ten.

Participants in the prospective study were enrolled through a virtual design, were aged roughly 18 to 90 years, and lived in 24 United States geographic areas. In the prospective study, cohorts were assigned on the basis of participant-reported clinical history obtained from a screening survey and a study questionnaire. Exposed participants had been in contact, within 2 weeks of entering the study, with a person who had a PCR-confirmed or clinician-diagnosed case of COVID-19. In the prospective study, mobile phlebotomists collected whole blood, serum and a nasopharyngeal or oropharyngeal swab from each participant. Prospective study participants could optionally give additional blood draws and questionnaires over an approximately 2-month period. Before DNA extraction, blood samples from the prospective study were shipped at room temperature or frozen. This specimen belongs to a study of blood T cell repertoires in COVID-19 (TCRdb year 2020). Regarding the complete study: Samples covering the acute and convalescent phases of COVID-19 were provided by collaborators in the United States, Italy and Spain. Samples were obtained from the ongoing ImmuneRACE study (first 160 participants) and from 950 to 1,500 subjects provided by 6 global collaborators. The material from the prospective study consisted of cDNA or gDNA derived from T cells, B-cell-depleted T cells, or PBMCs. Nearly every sample came with metadata listing a de-identified subject ID, COVID-19 status, age in years and sex. The repertoires were released in a freely available public database meant as a resource for research on the immune response to SARS-CoV-2. Where HLA class I and class II types were available, the types were taken from metadata supplied by the sample provider, not from assay-based typing. Deeply sampled blood TCRbeta repertoires from subjects exposed to, actively infected with, or recovered from COVID-19 were included in the dataset. General conclusions and limits of the study: How much clinical and demographic metadata was included differed by source and by participant, and the metadata was provided uncurated.

The sequence joins TRBV6-5 to TRBJ2-7; TRBD1 is a possible D gene, resting on 6 matching bases. The receptor was derived from a woman aged 45-65 years who had been exposed to COVID-19. Sequencing was carried out using PBMCs or T cells enriched from blood (not recorded which). The CDR3 region reads CASSIRDTSYEQYF. The bases are TGTGCCAGCAGTATCCGGGACACCTCCTACGAGCAGTACTTC.